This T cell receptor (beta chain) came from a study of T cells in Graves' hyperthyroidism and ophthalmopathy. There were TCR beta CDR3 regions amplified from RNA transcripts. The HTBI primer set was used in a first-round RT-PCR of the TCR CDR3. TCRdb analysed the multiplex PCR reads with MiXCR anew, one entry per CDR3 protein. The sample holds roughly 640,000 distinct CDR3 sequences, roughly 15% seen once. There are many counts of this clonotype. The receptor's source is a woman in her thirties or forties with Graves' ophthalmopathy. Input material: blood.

The chain's CDR3 is CASSQDIGTGINEQFF. The CDR3, as DNA: TGTGCCAGCAGCCAAGATATAGGGACAGGGATCAATGAGCAGTTCTTC. The chain joins TRBV3-1 to TRBJ2-1; 9 nucleotides line up with TRBD1. From germline, CDR1 is LGHDT and CDR2 YNNKEL (reference sequence). The junction had 6 bases not matched to a gene; V was cut back by 0 bases and J by 6 bases. CDR3 length: 16 amino acids.